Listed below are T cell receptor beta chains from one sample, sequenced in a study of T cells in Graves' hyperthyroidism and ophthalmopathy. TCRdb reanalysed the multiplex PCR reads using MiXCR and keeps one entry per CDR3 protein. The data show roughly 400,000 distinct CDR3 sequences, 15% to 19% seen once. The sequenced sample was blood. The receptor set was obtained from a woman younger than 30 with Graves' hyperthyroidism that later progressed to Graves' ophthalmopathy. The conserved cysteine and the conserved F or W are not part of the CDR3 here. Clone size is given for some rows only: seen once, a few or many times, or a class if the clone is expanded.

size | V | CDR3
many | TRBV7-3 | ASSLSARTSGRERVVDEQF
many | TRBV18 | ASSPPTVTGELF
many | TRBV6-2/TRBV6-3 | ASSYVGQNEQY
many | TRBV6-5 | ASSYSVALALTEQF
many | TRBV28 | ASSYEARRTGVSQETQY
few | TRBV18 | ASSPLRSGRYNEQF
- | TRBV20-1 | SARRPGQRNQPQH
many | TRBV6-1 | ASSELQGREKLF
- | TRBV9 | ASSVGGGGGYEQF
many | TRBV3-1 | ASSQAVSGTYNEQF
few | TRBV5-4 | ASSLDSGVGEQY
few | TRBV2 | ASTTLGTNDDNDESKEKYEQY
many | TRBV29-1 | SVEGGGSSYEQY
- | TRBV20-1 | SAPKPANTEAF
- | TRBV20-1 | SAKIPGQGYPSPLH
many | TRBV10-2 | ASSDRAAGVYGYT
many | TRBV11-2 | ASSSQIAGGSYNEQF
- | TRBV4-2 | ASSQTGTGYEQY